This T cell receptor (beta chain) came from a study of shared clonotypes between healthy human individuals. The data were produced by immunoSEQ multiplex PCR, yet TCRdb's version contains in-frame clones alone and is incomplete. The sample holds about half a million clones, roughly 80% seen once. Germline V gene lookup returns CDR1 SGHVS and CDR2 FQNEAQ. The V gene end was trimmed by 5 bases and the J gene end by 2 bases; junction bases not matched to a gene: 13. The CDR3 has 17 residues. This chain connects TRBV7-8 to TRBJ2-7, with TRBD1 identical over 9 bases. The TCR was taken from a woman between 40 and 55 years old in good health. Some clones in this sample may be carry-over from other donors' samples. Sequenced material: PBMCs. CDR3 protein: CASSKRVGTGFTYEQYF. The CDR3 nucleotides read TGTGCCAGCAGCAAACGAGTCGGGACAGGGTTCACCTACGAGCAGTACTTC.